These 21 T cell receptor beta chains came from one sample sequenced in a study of T cells in Graves' hyperthyroidism and ophthalmopathy. TCR beta CDR3 regions were amplified from RNA transcripts. First-round RT-PCR targeting the TCR CDR3 was performed with the HTBI primer set. TCRdb recomputed calls from the multiplex PCR reads with MiXCR, one row per CDR3 protein. The table shows around 600,000 distinct CDR3 sequences, with about 16% occurring only once. Sequencing was performed on blood. The receptors stem from a woman between 35 and 50 years old with Graves' ophthalmopathy.

This clonotype has just a few counts. This sequence joins TRBV14 and TRBJ1-1; D is unclear. V was clipped by 4 bases and J by 1 base, with 10 bases between them. Germline CDR1 reads SGHDN; CDR2 reads FVKESK. The length of the CDR3 is 14 residues. The CDR3 DNA reads TGTGCCAGCAGCCCATTAGGTCAGAACACTGAAGCTTTCTTT. Its protein product is CASSPLGQNTEAFF. Filled out from reference TRBV14 and TRBJ1-1, the complete variable domain reads EAGVTQFPSHSVIEKGQTVTLRCDPISGHDNLYWYRRVMGKEIKFLLHFVKESKQDESGMPNNRFLAERTGGTYSTLKVQPAELEDSGVYFCASSPLGQNTEAFFGQGTRLTVV.

This clonotype was observed a few times. The CDR3 bases are TGTGCCAGCAGAGGGACCATCTACAATGAGCAGTTCTTC. This codes for CASRGTIYNEQFF. The chain carries TRBV27 and TRBJ2-1; D may be TRBD1 or TRBD2 (5 bases each). Germline CDR1 reads MNHEY; CDR2 reads SMNVEV (reference sequence). V lost 6 bases and J lost 3, with 9 bases in between. The CDR3 runs to 13 residues.

This clonotype has at least ten counts. The genes are TRBV20-1 and TRBJ1-1; D perhaps matches TRBD1 (5 bases). With 1 base removed from V and 2 bases from J, the gap between germline ends came to 8 bases. CDR1 and CDR2 from the germline V gene are DFQATT and SNEGSKA (reference sequence). CDR3 size: 13 residues. The DNA of the CDR3 is TGCAGTGCTAGAGTCGGGGGAAACACTGAAGCTTTCTTT. It is translated as CSARVGGNTEAFF.

This clonotype was observed a single time. The rearrangement links TRBV5-6 to TRBJ2-3; unclear D gene. CDR3 length: 12 residues. Germline assignment: CDR1 SGHDT and CDR2 YYEEEE. Trimming stripped 2 bases from V and 10 bases from J, with 11 bases between. CDR3 protein: CASSLGILAQYF. CDR3 DNA: TGTGCCAGCAGCTTAGGTATTCTGGCGCAGTATTTT.

This clonotype was observed many times. V is TRBV7-9 and J is TRBJ2-7; 9 nucleotides match TRBD1. The CDR3 consists of 13 residues. Germline assignment: CDR1 SEHNR and CDR2 FQNEAQ (reference sequence). Germline trimming cut 8 bases from V and 3 bases from J; bases unmatched to any gene: 5. The CDR3 DNA is TGTGCCAGCGGACCGGGACAGGGCTACGAGCAGTACTTC. Encoded protein: CASGPGQGYEQYF. Full variable domain (remainder filled in from reference TRBV7-9 and TRBJ2-7): DTGVSQNPRHKITKRGQNVTFRCDPISEHNRLYWYRQTLGQGPEFLTYFQNEAQLEKSRLLSDRFSAERPKGSFSTLEIQRTEQGDSAMYLCASGPGQGYEQYFGPGTRLTVT.

V usage is TRBV3-1 and J usage is TRBJ1-5; 11 bases are a match to TRBD1. The trim removed 1 base at V and 9 bases at J, leaving 14 bases unmatched. Germline V gives CDR1 LGHDT, CDR2 YNNKEL (reference sequence). This CDR3 region has 18 residues. The CDR3 spells CASSQALVGQGASRPQHF. In DNA form, the CDR3 reads TGTGCCAGCAGCCAAGCGCTGGTTGGACAGGGGGCTTCACGGCCCCAGCATTTT.

In this sample, this clonotype turned up many times. This sequence joins TRBV28 and TRBJ2-7; the D is unclear. V shed 3 bases and J shed 6 bases, with 15 bases lying between them. Germline CDR1 and CDR2: MDHEN and SYDVKM. This CDR3 contains 14 residues. This CDR3 reads CASSFGPSLGEQYF. Here the CDR3 DNA reads TGTGCCAGCAGTTTTGGGCCGAGCCTCGGCGAGCAGTACTTC.

This clonotype has ten or more counts. The J gene is TRBJ2-1, the V gene TRBV3-1; D is perhaps TRBD2 (6 bases). This CDR3 comprises 16 residues. CDR1 LGHDT and CDR2 YNNKEL come from the germline V gene (reference sequence). V shed 4 bases and J shed 4 bases, with 17 bases lying between them. CDR3 residues: CASSPSAGSFYNEQFF. CDR3 nucleotide sequence: TGTGCCAGCAGCCCTTCGGCGGGATCGTTTTACAATGAGCAGTTCTTC.

This clonotype has more than one count but fewer than ten. The chain uses TRBV27 and TRBJ1-1; D unclear. Germline CDR1 MNHEY, CDR2 SMNVEV (reference sequence). V lost 4 bases to trimming and J lost 6 bases, with 12 bases between them. This CDR3 contains 13 residues. This chain's CDR3 is CASSSERVAEAFF. CDR3 nucleotides: TGTGCCAGCAGTTCAGAGCGGGTGGCTGAAGCTTTCTTT.

This clonotype showed up many times. The J gene is TRBJ2-2, the V gene TRBV7-9; no definite D call. This CDR3 comprises 15 residues. In germline, CDR1 is SEHNR, CDR2 FQNEAQ (reference sequence). Trimming removed 0 bases at V and 0 bases at J, with 5 bases between. For the CDR3, the DNA is TGTGCCAGCAGCTTAGCGGCCGCGAACACCGGGGAGCTGTTTTTT. It codes for CASSLAAANTGELFF.

The chain is built from TRBV20-1 and TRBJ2-3; TRBD2 matches 7 bases. The CDR3 is 14 amino acids. Germline lookup yields CDR1 DFQATT and CDR2 SNEGSKA (reference sequence). After removal of 3 bases from V and 3 bases from J, the junction contained 6 bases not matched to a gene. The CDR3 is CSASGLAVTDTQYF. The CDR3 DNA reads TGCAGTGCTAGCGGGCTAGCGGTAACAGATACGCAGTATTTT.

This clonotype was recorded many times. The chain joins TRBV3-1 to TRBJ2-5, with D uncertain. V lost 0 bases and J 5 bases, leaving 7 bases between the germline ends. Germline CDR1 LGHDT, CDR2 YNNKEL (reference sequence). This CDR3 has 13 residues. For the CDR3, the DNA is TGTGCCAGCAGCCAAGATGCGGCGGAGACCCAGTACTTC. Translated: CASSQDAAETQYF.

This clonotype showed up many times. The chain combines TRBV27 with TRBJ2-7; D is possibly TRBD1 or TRBD2 (5 bases each). Between the trimmed V and J ends, which lost 3 bases and 2 bases, there was a span of 11 bases. This CDR3 has 14 amino acids. Germline CDR1 MNHEY, CDR2 SMNVEV (reference sequence). CDR3 bases: TGTGCCAGCAGTTTCGACGGGACGACCTACGAGCAGTACTTC. Its translation is CASSFDGTTYEQYF.

This clonotype appeared many times. This chain joins TRBV3-1 and TRBJ2-7, with D possibly TRBD2 on 6 matching bases. CDR1 LGHDT and CDR2 YNNKEL come from the germline V gene (reference sequence). This CDR3 spans 15 amino acids. The ends were cut back, 4 bases at V and 3 bases at J, with 16 bases in the middle. The CDR3 protein is CASSRDFDPRYEQYF. The CDR3 bases are TGTGCCAGCAGCCGGGACTTCGATCCCCGCTACGAGCAGTACTTC.

This clonotype was seen more than once but under ten times. V usage is TRBV4-1 and J usage is TRBJ2-1; D unresolved. V lost 4 bases to trimming and J lost 0 bases, with 16 bases between them. This CDR3 contains 17 residues. Germline V gene sequence: CDR1 MGHRA, CDR2 YSYEKL. This chain's CDR3 is CASSPLVGPSSYNEQFF. The CDR3 DNA is TGCGCCAGCAGCCCCTTGGTGGGCCCAAGCTCCTACAATGAGCAGTTCTTC.

This clonotype has ten or more counts. The chain recombines TRBV6-5 with TRBJ2-7; D perhaps matches TRBD1 (5 bases). V was shortened by 1 base and J by 0 bases, with 10 bases between the two germline ends. CDR3 length equals 15 residues. Germline V gene data show CDR1 as MNHEY and CDR2 as SVGAGI. In DNA, the CDR3 is TGTGCCAGCAGTTACTATTCAGGGCCCTCCTACGAGCAGTACTTC. Translating gives CASSYYSGPSYEQYF.

The sample holds a few counts of this clonotype. The gene calls are TRBV28 and TRBJ2-5; no firm D call. V lost 6 bases, J lost 5 bases, and 10 bases lay in between. Germline CDR1 MDHEN, CDR2 SYDVKM. The CDR3 covers 12 residues. The CDR3 here is CASRQTTETQYF. CDR3 nucleotide sequence: TGTGCCAGCAGACAAACAACGGAGACCCAGTACTTC.

This clonotype came up many times. The chain employs TRBV20-1 and TRBJ2-4; D not certain. The CDR3 sequence is 12 residues long. V was pared by 4 bases and J by 7 bases, with 11 bases between. Germline CDR1 reads DFQATT; CDR2 reads SNEGSKA (reference sequence). CDR3 sequence reads: CSAKDAGNIQYF. The CDR3 coding sequence is TGCAGTGCTAAGGACGCTGGGAACATTCAGTACTTC.

This clonotype was seen repeatedly, ten times or more. The chain is built from TRBV6-1 and TRBJ2-1, with a weak D call TRBD2 (6 bases). The germline V and J ends were trimmed by 0 bases and 0 bases, with 6 bases remaining between them. The CDR3 has 15 residues. CDR1 and CDR2 from the germline V gene are MNHNS and SASEGT. This CDR3 is CASSEASGSYNEQFF. The CDR3 bases are TGTGCCAGCAGTGAAGCTAGCGGCTCCTACAATGAGCAGTTCTTC.

This clonotype was seen repeatedly, ten times or more. This sequence joins TRBV28 and TRBJ2-7; weak D call: TRBD1 (5 bases). Germline-derived CDR1 and CDR2 are MDHEN and SYDVKM. The CDR3 loop spans 14 amino acids. V was pared by 2 bases and J by 2 bases, with 10 bases between. CDR3 DNA: TGTGCCAGCAGTTTACCAGGGTTAACCTACGAGCAGTACTTC. It specifies CASSLPGLTYEQYF.

This clonotype was found a few times. The chain combines TRBV11-2 with TRBJ2-3; 8 nucleotides match TRBD2. The length of the CDR3 is 16 residues. The V and J ends lost 5 bases and 1 base, in that order; junction bases with no gene match: 8. The germline CDR1 and CDR2 sequences are SGHAT and FQNNGV. DNA of the CDR3: TGTGCCAGCAGCGCACGACTAGCGACTCGCACAGATACGCAGTATTTT. Translated: CASSARLATRTDTQYF.